The next 2 T cell receptor beta chains were all read from a single sample in a study of T cell responses to AZD1222 COVID-19 vaccine. TCRdb's copy holds only in-frame clones and misses some; the assay was immunoSEQ multiplex PCR. Counted here are tens of thousands of clones, about 82% occurring once; the ten biggest clones make up roughly 8.7%. Sample: peripheral blood, taken on day 0 of AZD1222 vaccination. These receptors came from an adult in good health.

The chain joins TRBV6-5 to TRBJ2-7; tentatively, D is TRBD1 or TRBD2 (5 bases each). The CDR3 covers 13 residues. Trimming cost V 4 bases and J 6 bases, with 13 bases left between them. Germline CDR1 MNHEY, CDR2 SVGAGI. In DNA form, the CDR3 reads TGTGCCAGCAGTTCAGGGAGAAATCTCGAGCAGTACTTC. It encodes CASSSGRNLEQYF.

The rearrangement uses TRBV4-2 and TRBJ2-1, with D perhaps matching TRBD1 or TRBD2 (6 bases each). The CDR3 extends over 17 amino acids. Trimming cost V 0 bases and J 4 bases, with 16 bases left between them. The germline V gene encodes CDR1 LGHNA and CDR2 YNFKEQ. The chain's CDR3 is CASSQEGGSTNYNEQFF. The CDR3 DNA reads TGTGCCAGCAGCCAAGAAGGGGGGTCCACAAATTACAATGAGCAGTTCTTC.